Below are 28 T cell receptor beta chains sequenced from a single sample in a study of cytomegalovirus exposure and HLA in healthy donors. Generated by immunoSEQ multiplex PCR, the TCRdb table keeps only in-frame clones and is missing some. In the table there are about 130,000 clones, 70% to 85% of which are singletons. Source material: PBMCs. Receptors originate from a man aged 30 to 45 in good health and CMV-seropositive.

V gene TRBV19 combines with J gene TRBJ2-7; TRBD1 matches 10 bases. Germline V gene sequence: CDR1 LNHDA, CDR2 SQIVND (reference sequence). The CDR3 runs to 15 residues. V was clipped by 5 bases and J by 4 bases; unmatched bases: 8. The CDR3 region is CASSFPGQGFYEQYF. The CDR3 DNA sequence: TGTGCCAGTAGTTTCCCGGGACAGGGGTTTTACGAGCAGTACTTC. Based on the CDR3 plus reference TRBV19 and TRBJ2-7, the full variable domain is DGGITQSPKYLFRKEGQNVTLSCEQNLNHDAMYWYRQDPGQGLRLIYYSQIVNDFQKGDIAEGYSVSREKKESFPLTVTSAQKNPTAFYLCASSFPGQGFYEQYFGPGTRLTVT.

In DNA form, the CDR3 reads TGTGCCAGCAGCCCAGTGACAGGGATCAACTATGGCTACACCTTC. This gives the protein CASSPVTGINYGYTF. The chain carries TRBV5-6 and TRBJ1-2; 7 nucleotides match TRBD1. Germline V lookup: CDR1 SGHDT, CDR2 YYEEEE. V shed 4 bases, J shed 2 bases, and the junction held 8 bases outside the gene matches. The CDR3 is 15 amino acids.

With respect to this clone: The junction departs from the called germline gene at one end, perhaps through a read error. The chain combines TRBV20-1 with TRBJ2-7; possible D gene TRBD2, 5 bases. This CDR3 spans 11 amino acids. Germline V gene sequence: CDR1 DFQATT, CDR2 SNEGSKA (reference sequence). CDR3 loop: CSAAMDLIGVF. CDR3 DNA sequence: TGCAGTGCCGCAATGGACTTAATCGGGGTATTC.

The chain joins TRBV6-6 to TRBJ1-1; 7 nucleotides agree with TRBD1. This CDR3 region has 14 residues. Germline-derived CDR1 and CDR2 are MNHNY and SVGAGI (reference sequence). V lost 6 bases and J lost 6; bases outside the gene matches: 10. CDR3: CASSSDRISSEAFF. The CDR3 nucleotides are TGTGCCAGCAGCTCGGACAGGATAAGCTCTGAAGCTTTCTTT.

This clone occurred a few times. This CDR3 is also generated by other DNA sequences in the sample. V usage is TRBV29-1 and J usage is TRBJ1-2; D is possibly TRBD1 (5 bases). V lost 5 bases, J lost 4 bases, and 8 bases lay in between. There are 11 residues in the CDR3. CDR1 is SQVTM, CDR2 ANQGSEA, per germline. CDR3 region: CSVSDSYGYTF. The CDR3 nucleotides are TGCAGCGTTTCCGACAGCTATGGCTACACCTTC.

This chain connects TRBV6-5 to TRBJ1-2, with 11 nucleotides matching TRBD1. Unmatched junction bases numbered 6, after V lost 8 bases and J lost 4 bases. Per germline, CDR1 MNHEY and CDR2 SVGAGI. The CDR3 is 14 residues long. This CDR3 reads CASSPGQGGYGYTF. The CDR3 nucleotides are TGTGCCAGCTCTCCGGGACAGGGGGGCTATGGCTACACCTTC.

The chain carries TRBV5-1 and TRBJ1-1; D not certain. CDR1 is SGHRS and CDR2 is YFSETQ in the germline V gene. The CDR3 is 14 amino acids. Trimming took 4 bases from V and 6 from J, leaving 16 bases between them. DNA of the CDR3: TGCGCCAGCAGCCAATCCCCCGGGATTTCTGAAGCTTTCTTT. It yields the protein CASSQSPGISEAFF. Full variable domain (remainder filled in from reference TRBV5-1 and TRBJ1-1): KAGVTQTPRYLIKTRGQQVTLSCSPISGHRSVSWYQQTPGQGLQFLFEYFSETQRNKGNFPGRFSGRQFSNSRSEMNVSTLELGDSALYLCASSQSPGISEAFFGQGTRLTVV.

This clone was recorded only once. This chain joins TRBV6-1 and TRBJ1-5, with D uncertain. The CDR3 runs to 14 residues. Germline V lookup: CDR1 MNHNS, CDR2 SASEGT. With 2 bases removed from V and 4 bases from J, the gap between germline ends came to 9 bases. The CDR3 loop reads CASSEKARNQPQHF. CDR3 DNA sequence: TGTGCCAGCAGTGAAAAAGCCCGTAATCAGCCCCAGCATTTT.

The CDR3 protein is CATSLGRGVSNQPQHF. The CDR3 DNA follows: TGTGCCACCAGCCTGGGGAGGGGGGTTAGCAATCAGCCCCAGCATTTT. V and J are TRBV15 and TRBJ1-5, with D possibly TRBD1 on 6 matching bases. Deletions cut 5 bases from V and 0 bases from J, with 14 bases between. There are 16 residues in the CDR3. In germline, CDR1 is LNHNV, CDR2 YYDKDF (reference sequence).

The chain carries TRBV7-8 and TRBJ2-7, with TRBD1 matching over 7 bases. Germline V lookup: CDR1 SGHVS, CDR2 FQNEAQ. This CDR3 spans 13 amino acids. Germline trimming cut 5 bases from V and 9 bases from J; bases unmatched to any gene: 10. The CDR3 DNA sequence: TGTGCCAGCAGCCTCCAGGGACAGCAAGCGCAGTACTTC. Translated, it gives CASSLQGQQAQYF.

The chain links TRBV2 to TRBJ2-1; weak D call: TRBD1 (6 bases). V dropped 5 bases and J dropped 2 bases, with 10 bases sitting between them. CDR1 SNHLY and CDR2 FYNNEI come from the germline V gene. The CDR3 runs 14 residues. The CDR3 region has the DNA TGTGCCAGCAGTACCCGGACAGCCTACAATGAGCAGTTCTTC. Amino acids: CASSTRTAYNEQFF.

CDR3 region: CAWSPFRTGPNYGYTF. The DNA for the CDR3 is TGTGCCTGGAGCCCGTTCCGGACAGGTCCTAACTATGGCTACACCTTC. The rearrangement uses TRBV30 and TRBJ1-2; 7 bases are shared with TRBD1. Germline loops: CDR1 GTSNPN, CDR2 SVGIG (reference sequence). This CDR3 spans 16 amino acids. V trimming: 3 bases; J trimming: 0 bases; junction bases outside the gene matches: 10.

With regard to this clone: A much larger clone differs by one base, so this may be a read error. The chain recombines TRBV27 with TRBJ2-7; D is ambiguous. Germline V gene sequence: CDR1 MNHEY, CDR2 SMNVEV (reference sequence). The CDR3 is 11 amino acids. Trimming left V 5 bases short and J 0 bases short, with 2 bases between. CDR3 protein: CASSHSYEQYF. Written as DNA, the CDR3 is TGTGCCAGCAGTCACTCCTACGAGCAGTACTTC.

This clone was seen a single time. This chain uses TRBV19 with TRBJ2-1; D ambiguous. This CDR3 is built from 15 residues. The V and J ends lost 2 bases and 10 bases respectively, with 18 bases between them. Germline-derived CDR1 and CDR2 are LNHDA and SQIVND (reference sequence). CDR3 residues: CASSISPTRLEEQFF. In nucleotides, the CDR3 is TGTGCCAGTAGTATAAGTCCGACCCGACTGGAAGAGCAGTTCTTC.

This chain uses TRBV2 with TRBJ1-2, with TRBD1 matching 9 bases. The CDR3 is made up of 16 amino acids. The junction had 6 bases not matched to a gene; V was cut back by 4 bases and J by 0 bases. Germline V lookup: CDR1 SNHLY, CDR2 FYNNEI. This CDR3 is CASSAGGQGPNYGYTF. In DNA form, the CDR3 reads TGTGCCAGCAGTGCGGGGGGACAGGGCCCTAACTATGGCTACACCTTC. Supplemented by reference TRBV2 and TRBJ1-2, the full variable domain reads EPEVTQTPSHQVTQMGQEVILRCVPISNHLYFYWYRQILGQKVEFLVSFYNNEISEKSEIFDDQFSVERPDGSNFTLKIRSTKLEDSAMYFCASSAGGQGPNYGYTFGSGTRLTVV.

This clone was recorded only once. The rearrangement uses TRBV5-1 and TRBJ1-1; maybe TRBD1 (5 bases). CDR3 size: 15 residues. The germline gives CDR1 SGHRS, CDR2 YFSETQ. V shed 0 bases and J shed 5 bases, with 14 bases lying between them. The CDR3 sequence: CASSLEGLGGTEAFF. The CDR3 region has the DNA TGCGCCAGCAGCTTGGAAGGTTTGGGGGGGACTGAAGCTTTCTTT.

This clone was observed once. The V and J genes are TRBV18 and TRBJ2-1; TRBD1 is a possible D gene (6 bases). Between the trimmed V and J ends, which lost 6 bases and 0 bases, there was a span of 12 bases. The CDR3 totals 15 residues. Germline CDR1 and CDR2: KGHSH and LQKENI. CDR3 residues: CASSSRQDSYNEQFF. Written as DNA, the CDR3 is TGTGCCAGCTCGTCGAGACAGGACTCCTACAATGAGCAGTTCTTC.

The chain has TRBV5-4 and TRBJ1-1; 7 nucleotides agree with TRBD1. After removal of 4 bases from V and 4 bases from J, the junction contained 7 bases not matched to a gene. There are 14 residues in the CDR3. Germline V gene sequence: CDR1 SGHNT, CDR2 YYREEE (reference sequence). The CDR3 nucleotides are TGTGCCAGCAGCACCCAGGGGGTCGGCACTGAAGCTTTCTTT. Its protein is CASSTQGVGTEAFF.

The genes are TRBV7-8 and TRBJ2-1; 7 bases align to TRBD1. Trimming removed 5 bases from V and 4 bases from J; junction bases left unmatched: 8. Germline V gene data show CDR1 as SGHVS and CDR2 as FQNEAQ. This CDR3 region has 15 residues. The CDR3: CASSVTRTGYNEQFF. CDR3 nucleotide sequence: TGTGCCAGCAGCGTGACGCGGACAGGATACAATGAGCAGTTCTTC.

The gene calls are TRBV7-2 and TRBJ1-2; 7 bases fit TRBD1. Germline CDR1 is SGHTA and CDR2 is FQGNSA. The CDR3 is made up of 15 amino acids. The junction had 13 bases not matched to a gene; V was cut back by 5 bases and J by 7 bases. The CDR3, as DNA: TGTGCCAGCAGCAGACGTCAGGGGGTTGACCTTGGCTACACCTTC. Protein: CASSRRQGVDLGYTF.

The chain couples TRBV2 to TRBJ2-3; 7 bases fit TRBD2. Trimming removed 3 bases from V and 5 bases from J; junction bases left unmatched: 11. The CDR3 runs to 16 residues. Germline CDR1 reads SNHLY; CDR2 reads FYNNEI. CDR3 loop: CASSDPSALAEDTQYF. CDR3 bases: TGTGCCAGCAGTGATCCCTCTGCCCTAGCGGAAGATACGCAGTATTTT.

The CDR3 protein is CASSLATGGTYEQYF. As DNA, the CDR3 is TGCGCCAGCAGCTTGGCGACAGGGGGAACCTACGAGCAGTACTTC. J is TRBJ2-7 and V is TRBV5-1; 9 bases match TRBD1. V lost 0 bases and J lost 2; bases outside the gene matches: 3. CDR3 length equals 15 residues. Germline CDR1 SGHRS, CDR2 YFSETQ.

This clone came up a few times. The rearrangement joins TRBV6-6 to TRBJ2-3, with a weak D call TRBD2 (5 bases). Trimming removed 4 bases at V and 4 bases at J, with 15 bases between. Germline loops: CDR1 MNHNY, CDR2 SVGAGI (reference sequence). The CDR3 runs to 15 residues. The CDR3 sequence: CASSSYYVSADTQYF. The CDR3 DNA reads TGTGCCAGCAGTTCCTACTACGTTAGCGCAGATACGCAGTATTTT.

Here the CDR3 DNA reads TGTGCCAGCAGCCCAATACAGGTTTCTGGAAACACCATATATTTT. It codes for CASSPIQVSGNTIYF. The chain recombines TRBV7-9 with TRBJ1-3, with a possible D match to TRBD1 (5 bases). V lost 5 bases, J lost 1 base, and 12 bases lay in between. The germline V gene encodes CDR1 SEHNR and CDR2 FQNEAQ (reference sequence). This CDR3 spans 15 amino acids.

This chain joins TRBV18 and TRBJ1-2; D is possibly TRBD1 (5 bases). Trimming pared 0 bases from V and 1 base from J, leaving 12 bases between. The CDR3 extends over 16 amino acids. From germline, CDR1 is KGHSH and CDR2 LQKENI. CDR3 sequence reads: CASSPPGAGLNYGYTF. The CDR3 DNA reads TGTGCCAGCTCACCACCAGGCGCGGGGCTTAACTATGGCTACACCTTC. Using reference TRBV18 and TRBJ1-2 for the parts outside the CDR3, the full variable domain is NAGVMQNPRHLVRRRGQEARLRCSPMKGHSHVYWYRQLPEEGLKFMVYLQKENIIDESGMPKERFSAEFPKEGPSILRIQQVVRGDSAAYFCASSPPGAGLNYGYTFGSGTRLTVV.

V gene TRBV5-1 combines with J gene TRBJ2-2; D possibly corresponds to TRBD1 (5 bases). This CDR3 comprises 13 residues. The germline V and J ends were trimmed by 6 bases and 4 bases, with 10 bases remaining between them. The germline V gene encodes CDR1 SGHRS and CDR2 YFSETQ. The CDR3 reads CASMPQGTGELFF. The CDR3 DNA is TGCGCCAGCATGCCTCAGGGCACCGGGGAGCTGTTTTTT.

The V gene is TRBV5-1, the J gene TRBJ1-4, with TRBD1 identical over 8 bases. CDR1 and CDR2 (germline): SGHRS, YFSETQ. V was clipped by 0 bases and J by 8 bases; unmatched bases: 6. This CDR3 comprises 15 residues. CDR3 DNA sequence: TGCGCCAGCAGCTTGGTAACAGGGGGACGCGAAAAACTGTTTTTT. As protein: CASSLVTGGREKLFF.

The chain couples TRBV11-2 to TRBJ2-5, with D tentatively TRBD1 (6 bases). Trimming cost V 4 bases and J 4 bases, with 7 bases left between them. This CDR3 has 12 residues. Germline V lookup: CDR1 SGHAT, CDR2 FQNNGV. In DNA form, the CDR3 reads TGTGCCAGCAGCTCGACAGGAGAGACCCAGTACTTC. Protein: CASSSTGETQYF. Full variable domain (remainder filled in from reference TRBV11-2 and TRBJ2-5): EAGVAQSPRYKIIEKRQSVAFWCNPISGHATLYWYQQILGQGPKLLIQFQNNGVVDDSQLPKDRFSAERLKGVDSTLKIQPAKLEDSAVYLCASSSTGETQYFGPGTRLLVL.